The entry below describes one T cell receptor (beta chain). What this receptor recognizes is not known. The input lacks base qualities; no much larger clone sits a single base away. This record belongs to a study of shared clonotypes between healthy human individuals (TCRdb year 2020). About the investigation overall: The cohort included three men and a couple of women between 18 and 49 years of age. Per donor, leukapheresis produced somewhere between about 0.94 and 9 billion PBMCs. Libraries were prepared and TCR repertoires were sequenced by different laboratories using diverse techniques, in order to increase sequencing depth and limit assay-specific biases. For each donor, three plates each were used for CD4 naive and CD4 memory, two plates were used for CD8 naive, and one plate was used for CD8 memory. The study deeply sequenced blood TCR repertoires of 5 or 6 healthy adults to estimate repertoire size and the extent of clonotype sharing between individuals. Points the paper makes about the study in general: Sampling was restricted to blood, and TCR repertoires in tissue are likely to differ from TCR repertoires in blood. Naive subsets generally had larger estimated clonotype richness than memory subsets did. Pairwise subsampling indicated that sequencing depth was expected to affect the degree of clonotype sharing among donors. Rarefaction of sorted-subset datasets indicated incomplete sequencing despite the large sequencing depth. The small number of donors limited the genetic and exposure-history diversity represented. Higher generation probabilities were observed for clonotypes shared by all four sorted-subset donors than for non-shared clonotypes. Sharing across a few donors was observed for 5% to 6.5% of naive CD4, over 3% of naive CD8, about 2.3% of memory CD4, and roughly 0.4% of memory CD8 clonotypes.

The CDR3 goes from the cysteine to the phenylalanine over 16 residues. Kept here is only the CDR3 DNA, which spans 48 bases and is read in frame from base 1. CDR1 SGHVS and CDR2 FNYEAQ were looked up in the germline V gene. V loses 3 bases, J loses 5 bases, and the germline ends lie 19 bases apart. Using the deep immunoSEQ assay, multiplex PCR amplified TCR CDR3 regions from genomic DNA. For each cell subset, the extracted genomic DNA was distributed evenly across all wells of several immunoSEQ 96-well plates, and each plate served as one replicate. For sorted subsets, about 210 ng of genomic DNA, equivalent to around 29,000 T cell genomes, went into each replicate PCR. Purified libraries were measured with a Qubit 3.0 fluorometer, size-checked on a Bioanalyzer 2100, and measured again with the KAPA Library Quantification kit. A separate single-read 150-cycle Illumina NextSeq 550 flow cell was used to sequence each immunoSEQ 96-well plate. The authors processed their data as follows. Because the immunoSEQ output included only junctional sequences and no quality scores, the filtering could not be the same as the filtering used for full-length reads. To assign V/J genes and CDR3, sequences were annotated against IMGT germline references using PyIR, a Python wrapper for IgBLAST v1.9. Reads with weak V/J assignments (E-value above 1e-6), missing CDR3, stop codons, out-of-frame junctions, or ambiguous translated residues were removed. V3J clonotypes were defined as sequences sharing an identical inferred V gene, J gene, and CDR3 amino acid sequence. To compute the percentage overlap between repertoires, the number of shared unique clonotypes was divided by the size of the smaller repertoire. Richness of each repertoire was evaluated using RTK rarefaction, the Chao1 estimator, and Recon v2.1 estimates of unobserved clonotypes. Generation probabilities for all TCRbeta clonotypes obtained by the gDNA method from several donors were computed using OLGA. TCRdb took this table from immuneACCESS and kept in-frame rearrangements with V and J called. Such tables lack part of the clones; where checked against another copy, unresolved V genes explain under half of the gap, and the rest is unexplained. V and J calls and clone size are those listed in that table; D and trimming were worked out from the DNA. The sample data list about 1.1 million clones, and around three quarters of these were observed just once. Jointly, the top ten make up about 0.52% of the sample.

Healthy HIV-negative adults with no recently reported acute infections or vaccinations were included as donors. Every donor was a Caucasian adult living in Nashville, Tennessee, USA. CD4+ T cells were enriched by magnetic negative selection; naive cells were then positively selected on CD45RA, and the negative fraction formed the memory subset. Blood was collected by leukapheresis, and PBMCs were isolated by Ficoll-Histopaque density gradient centrifugation and then cryopreserved in liquid nitrogen vapor phase. Analytical flow cytometry was used to check the purity and quantity of each magnetically sorted T cell population. From each sorted fraction, genomic DNA was isolated and quantified by UV absorbance on a Nanodrop 2000c.

The TCR originated in a man younger than 30 in good health. Some clones in this sample may be carry-over from other donors' samples. The chain couples TRBV7-6 to TRBJ1-2; a confident D gene designation cannot be given. Sequences were obtained from memory CD4+ T cells from PBMCs. According to the study, the label for this sample's cell subset or site signals: CD45RA-negative fraction. The CDR3 protein sequence reads: CASSFYSSGSLYGYTF. At the DNA level, the sequence is TGTGCCAGCAGCTTTTATTCGTCGGGAAGTCTTTATGGCTACACCTTC.